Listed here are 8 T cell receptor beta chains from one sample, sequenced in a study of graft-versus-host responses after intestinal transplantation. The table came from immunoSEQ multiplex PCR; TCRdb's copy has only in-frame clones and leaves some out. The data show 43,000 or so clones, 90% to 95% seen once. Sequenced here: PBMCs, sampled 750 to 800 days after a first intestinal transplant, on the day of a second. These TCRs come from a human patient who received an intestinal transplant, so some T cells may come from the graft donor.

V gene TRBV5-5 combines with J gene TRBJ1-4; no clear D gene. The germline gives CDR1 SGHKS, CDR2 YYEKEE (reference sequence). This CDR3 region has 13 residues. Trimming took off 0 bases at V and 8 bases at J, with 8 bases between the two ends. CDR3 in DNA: TGTGCCAGCAGCTTGGGCTTCCGGGAAAAACTGTTTTTT. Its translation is CASSLGFREKLFF.

CDR3 region: CASSPGQLANYGYTF. The CDR3 DNA reads as TGTGCCAGCTCACCGGGACAGCTAGCTAACTATGGCTACACCTTC. The chain couples TRBV18 to TRBJ1-2, with TRBD1 matching over 7 bases. Germline V lookup: CDR1 KGHSH, CDR2 LQKENI. J was trimmed by 0 bases and V by 3 bases; bases with no gene match: 4. This CDR3 comprises 15 residues.

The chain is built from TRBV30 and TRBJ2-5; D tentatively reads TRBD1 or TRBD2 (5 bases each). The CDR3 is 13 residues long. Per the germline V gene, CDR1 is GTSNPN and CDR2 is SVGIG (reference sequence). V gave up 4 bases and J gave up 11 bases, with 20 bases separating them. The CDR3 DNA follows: TGTGCCTGGACGAGGGGCCCCCTGGGGGAGCAGTACTTC. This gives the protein CAWTRGPLGEQYF.

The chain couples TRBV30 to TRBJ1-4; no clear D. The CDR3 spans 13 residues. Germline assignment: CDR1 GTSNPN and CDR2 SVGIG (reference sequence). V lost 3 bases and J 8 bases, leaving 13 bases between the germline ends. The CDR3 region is CAWRGQKGEKLFF. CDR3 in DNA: TGTGCCTGGAGAGGGCAGAAAGGAGAAAAACTGTTTTTT.

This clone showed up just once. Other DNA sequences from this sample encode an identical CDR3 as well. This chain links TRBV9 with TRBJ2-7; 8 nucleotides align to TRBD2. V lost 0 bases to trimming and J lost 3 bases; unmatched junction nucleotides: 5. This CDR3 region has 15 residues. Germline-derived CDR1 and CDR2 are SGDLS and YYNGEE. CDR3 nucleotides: TGTGCCAGCAGCGTAGAAGGCGGGAGGTTCTACGAGCAGTACTTC. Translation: CASSVEGGRFYEQYF.

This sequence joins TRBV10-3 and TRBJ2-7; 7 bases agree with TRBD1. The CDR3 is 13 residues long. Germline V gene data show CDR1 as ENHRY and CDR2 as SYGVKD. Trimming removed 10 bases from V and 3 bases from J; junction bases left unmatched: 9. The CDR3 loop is CATPGTENYEQYF. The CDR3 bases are TGTGCCACTCCCGGGACAGAAAACTACGAGCAGTACTTC.

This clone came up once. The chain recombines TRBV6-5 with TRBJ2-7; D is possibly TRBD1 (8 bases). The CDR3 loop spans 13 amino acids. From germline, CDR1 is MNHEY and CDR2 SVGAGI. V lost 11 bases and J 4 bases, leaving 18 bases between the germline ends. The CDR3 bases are TGTGCCGGCAAAGACAGGGGAGGGTACGAGCAGTACTTC. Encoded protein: CAGKDRGGYEQYF.

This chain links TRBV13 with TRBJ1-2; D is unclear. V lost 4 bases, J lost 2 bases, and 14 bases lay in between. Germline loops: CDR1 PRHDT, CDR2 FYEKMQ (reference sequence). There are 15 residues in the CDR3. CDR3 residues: CASSSSTGPNYGYTF. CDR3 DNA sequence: TGTGCCAGCAGCTCATCAACCGGGCCCAACTATGGCTACACCTTC.